This T cell receptor (beta chain) is drawn from a study of neurological immune-mediated disorders. Germline V gives CDR1 DFQATT, CDR2 SNEGSKA (reference sequence). The CDR3 consists of 12 residues. The V gene lost 5 bases and the J gene lost 2 bases, with 8 bases spanning the gap. Overall study results and limits: Whereas HTLV-1-associated myelopathy showed the most TCR clonal expansion, multiple sclerosis showed the least, with levels below those of healthy controls.

Ten or more counts support this clonotype. Antigen: not known. MiXCR was run by TCRdb on the 5' RACE reads, yielding one entry per CDR3 protein. The sample lists about 66,000 distinct CDR3 sequences, less than 5.5% seen once, with 6.9% in the top ten. This receptor was taken from a young man with multiple sclerosis. This rearrangement joins TRBV20-1 to TRBJ2-3; D is perhaps TRBD1 or TRBD2 (5 bases each). The sequenced sample was PBMCs. The DNA of the CDR3 is TGCAGTGCTCCGGGGACCACAGATACGCAGTATTTT. Protein sequence: CSAPGTTDTQYF.